This T cell receptor (beta chain) is drawn from a study of cytomegalovirus exposure and HLA in healthy donors. Germline CDR1 SGHRS, CDR2 YFSETQ. V was shortened by 1 base and J by 5 bases, with 12 bases between the two germline ends. The CDR3 sequence is 14 residues long. It was with 60 Vbeta and 13 Jbeta primers that the PCR ran. Generated by immunoSEQ multiplex PCR, the TCRdb table keeps only in-frame clones and is missing some. This sample has around 120,000 clones, with under 90% found just once. This sequence originates from a female donor in good health and CMV-seropositive. The V gene is TRBV5-1, the J gene TRBJ2-5; no firm D call. The specimen was PBMCs. The CDR3 sequence is CASSLPLTGETQYF. The CDR3 DNA follows: TGCGCCAGCAGCTTGCCACTAACCGGCGAGACCCAGTACTTC. The full variable domain, rest sourced from reference TRBV5-1 and TRBJ2-5, is KAGVTQTPRYLIKTRGQQVTLSCSPISGHRSVSWYQQTPGQGLQFLFEYFSETQRNKGNFPGRFSGRQFSNSRSEMNVSTLELGDSALYLCASSLPLTGETQYFGPGTRLLVL.